These 8 T cell receptor beta chains came from one sample sequenced in a study of breast tumors, draining lymph nodes, adjacent tissues. TCRdb fed the multiplex PCR reads into MiXCR, producing one record per CDR3 protein. The table includes fewer than 200,000 distinct CDR3 sequences, approximately 30% detected once. Axillary draining lymph nodes of breast cancer patients supplied the node samples. The sequencing input was axillary lymph node tissue. These receptors originate from a female donor with breast cancer. Some clones in this sample may be carry-over from other donors' samples.

Concerning this clonotype: The junction shows a germline mismatch at one end, possibly a read error. The genes are TRBV19 and TRBJ2-4; either TRBD1 or TRBD2 may fit D (5 bases each). The CDR3 is made up of 15 amino acids. Germline CDR1 LNHDA, CDR2 SQIVND (reference sequence). CDR3 in amino acids: CASSIPLGAKNIQCF. DNA of the CDR3: TGTGCCAGTAGTATACCCCTCGGGGCCAAAAACATTCAGTGCTTC.

The chain couples TRBV5-6 to TRBJ2-7, with TRBD1 as a possible D gene (6 bases). The CDR3 sequence is 15 residues long. V gave up 3 bases and J gave up 2 bases, with 15 bases separating them. Germline V gives CDR1 SGHDT, CDR2 YYEEEE. The CDR3 DNA sequence: TGTGCCAGCAGCTCACCGCACGGACAGACCTACGAGCAGTACTTC. Its protein product is CASSSPHGQTYEQYF. Full variable domain (outside the CDR3, taken from reference TRBV5-6 and TRBJ2-7): DAGVTQSPTHLIKTRGQQVTLRCSPKSGHDTVSWYQQALGQGPQFIFQYYEEEERQRGNFPDRFSGHQFPNYSSELNVNALLLGDSALYLCASSSPHGQTYEQYFGPGTRLTVT.

This clonotype was recorded at least ten times. V gene TRBV4-1 combines with J gene TRBJ2-1; 7 bases match TRBD2. Looked up from germline, CDR1 is MGHRA and CDR2 is YSYEKL. The V and J ends lost 4 bases and 5 bases, in that order; junction bases with no gene match: 11. The CDR3 sequence is 16 residues long. The CDR3 reads CASSPLLAGEHNEQFF. CDR3 bases: TGCGCCAGCAGCCCCCTCCTCGCGGGGGAGCACAATGAGCAGTTCTTC.

This clonotype was seen more than once but under ten times. The chain joins TRBV30 to TRBJ2-1; 7 bases fit TRBD2. The CDR3 spans 13 residues. Germline V CDR1 and CDR2: GTSNPN, SVGIG (reference sequence). The V gene end was trimmed by 5 bases and the J gene end by 7 bases; junction bases not matched to a gene: 8. Here the CDR3 reads CAWGGLDRNEQFF. DNA of the CDR3: TGTGCCTGGGGCGGACTAGACAGAAATGAGCAGTTCTTC.

This clonotype was detected ten times or more. The chain carries TRBV14 and TRBJ2-5; 12 bases fit TRBD2. This CDR3 is 16 amino acids long. The V and J ends lost 4 bases and 5 bases, in that order; junction bases with no gene match: 8. The germline V gene has CDR1 SGHDN and CDR2 FVKESK. Here the CDR3 reads CASSPTSGGPRETQYF. The DNA for the CDR3 is TGTGCCAGCAGCCCGACTAGCGGGGGCCCTCGGGAGACCCAGTACTTC.

A word on this clonotype: No DNA is shown, since the ends of the CDR3 on it are uncertain; the CDR3 is the one TCRdb lists. This chain connects TRBV2 to TRBJ1-2; TRBD1 was called by the table and not checked on the DNA. The germline V gene has CDR1 SNHLY and CDR2 FYNNEI. The CDR3 has 24 residues if both end residues are counted. This CDR3 reads CASSDPPGTVNTEAFFGQGAGYTF.

This clonotype was seen many times. The genes are TRBV4-1 and TRBJ2-7; no definite D call. Trimming took off 0 bases at V and 1 base at J, with 10 bases between the two ends. The germline V gene encodes CDR1 MGHRA and CDR2 YSYEKL. The length of the CDR3 is 15 residues. The CDR3, as DNA: TGCGCCAGCAGCCAAGAGGACCGGCGATCCTACGAGCAGTACTTC. Its protein product is CASSQEDRRSYEQYF.

This clonotype appeared many times. J is TRBJ2-7 and V is TRBV10-3, with D perhaps assigned TRBD1 or TRBD2 (5 bases each). Germline CDR1 and CDR2: ENHRY and SYGVKD. The CDR3 spans 14 residues. The V end lost 8 bases, the J end lost 4 bases, and 18 bases lay between the germline ends. The CDR3 sequence is CAIAGQGPFYEQYF. CDR3 nucleotide sequence: TGTGCCATCGCGGGTCAGGGCCCCTTTTACGAGCAGTACTTC.